The source of this T cell receptor beta chain is a study of T cell repertoires in cytomegalovirus infection. The overall study: Public TCR beta signatures indicated both CMV infection and matching HLA type. General study points: Adding up the frequency of public TCR beta families identified people who carried CMV plus the relevant HLA. Predominance within the ex vivo response was attributable to HLA-C-restricted CMV-specific TCR beta clonotypes.

As regards this clonotype: Its antigen is unknown.

Using its own MiXCR run on the reads, TCRdb lists one record per CDR3 protein. The sample has about 280,000 distinct CDR3 sequences, 20% to 25% seen once. The sequencing here drew on cultured PBMCs, taken from culture after CMV antigen stimulation. The sequence was obtained from a human donor in good health (CMV status not recorded). Some clones in this sample may be carry-over from other donors' samples.

The DNA for the CDR3 is TGTGCCAGCAGTTTCTCCCCCCGCCGTGGACTAGCGGGAGTTAAGGACACCGGGGAGCTGTTTTTT. It encodes CASSFSPRRGLAGVKDTGELFF. The V and J genes are TRBV27 and TRBJ2-2; 13 nucleotides align to TRBD2. CDR3 size: 22 residues. After removal of 3 bases from V and 3 bases from J, the junction contained 19 bases not matched to a gene. Looked up from germline, CDR1 is MNHEY and CDR2 is SMNVEV (reference sequence).